The following is a TCR beta chain sequence with its context. Which antigen it targets is not known. The junction shows a germline mismatch at one end, possibly a read error. The record originates from a study of response to subunit inactivated influenza vaccine listed by TCRdb under 2018. About the study as a whole: Deep quantitative profiling of the T cell receptor repertoire was used in the study to follow responses to a trivalent subunit inactivated influenza vaccine.

The library was produced with RT-PCR. TCRdb shows the sequencer as Illumina HiSeq 2500. In TCRdb, the public reads were trimmed at Q25 with fastp and aligned with MiXCR, with productive beta chains retained. Rows merge per CDR3 protein into single entries with the most common DNA and genes. For this sample the table gives a few hundred thousand distinct CDR3 sequences, of which approximately 12% were detected only once. The top ten hold about 7.8% of the sample. What the research found in general, with its limitations: The authors suggested that each seasonal influenza vaccination may recruit only a limited number of new T cells.

Taken from cysteine to phenylalanine, the CDR3 has 12 residues. The retained sequence is limited to the CDR3, 36 bases, with the frame set at the first base. Reading the germline V gene (reference sequence) gives CDR1 LGHDT and CDR2 YNNKEL. Recombination connected TRBV3-1 to TRBJ2-7; a weak D assignment points to TRBD1 (6 bases agree). The sample here was non-naive T cells sorted from PBMCs, taken 14 to 15 days before vaccination. Per the publication, the cell subset or site label means: memory T cell fraction. The sequence came from a man aged 50 or older who received an inactivated influenza vaccine. Donor details come from another sample of the same person, matched by shared clones. The nucleotide sequence reads as follows: TGTGCCAGCAGCCAAGAGGGGGCCCGGATCAACTTC. It specifies CASSQEGARINF.